Listed below are T cell receptor beta chains from one sample, sequenced in a study of human T cells and chemical hapten exposure. TCRdb re-analysed the RACE reads in MiXCR, keeping a single row per CDR3 protein. The sample lists more than 85,000 distinct CDR3 sequences; 7.5% to 9.5% were seen once. The specimen comprised whole blood, sampled in connection with sensitization to the hapten diphenylcyclopropenone (DPC). The receptors shown here come from a man aged 40-50 years with alopecia areata. Some clones in this sample may be carry-over from other donors' samples. CDR3s include the opening cysteine and the closing phenylalanine or tryptophan. The order of the fields is D gene, CDR3 length, V gene, J gene, clone size, CDR3 protein, CDR3 DNA. A D gene is named only where the DNA matches it firmly. Clone size, where shown, is once, few, many, or a class for clones that have expanded.

>.|15|TRBV28|TRBJ2-7|.
CASSLVQGIRYEQYF
TGTGCCAGCAGTTTGGTCCAGGGTATAAGGTACGAGCAGTACTTC
>.|15|TRBV15|TRBJ1-1|many
CATSSDRRQNTEAFF
TGTGCCACCAGCAGCGACAGAAGACAGAACACTGAAGCTTTCTTT
>.|14|TRBV19|TRBJ2-6|many
CATGGQTGANVLTF
TGTGCCACCGGGGGGCAAACTGGGGCCAACGTCCTGACTTTC
>.|11|TRBV20-1|TRBJ2-5|few
CSAEIQETQYF
TGCAGTGCTGAGATCCAAGAGACCCAGTACTTC
>.|14|TRBV12-3/TRBV12-4|TRBJ1-2|.
CASRIQDTAGGYTF
TGTGCCAGCAGAATACAGGATACTGCCGGTGGCTACACCTTC
>TRBD2|16|TRBV12-3/TRBV12-4|TRBJ2-5|few
CASSAPISGSTKTQYF
TGTGCCAGCAGTGCTCCGATTAGCGGGAGCACGAAGACCCAGTACTTC
>TRBD1|16|TRBV5-1|TRBJ2-5|few
CASSLGPGQGQETQYF
TGCGCCAGCAGCTTGGGACCGGGACAGGGACAAGAGACCCAGTACTTC
>TRBD2|15|TRBV5-6|TRBJ2-3|many
CASSGSSGFTDTQYF
TGTGCCAGCAGCGGTTCTAGCGGGTTCACAGATACGCAGTATTTT
>.|14|TRBV24-1|TRBJ2-3|many
CATSDPPQVDTQYF
TGTGCCACCAGTGACCCTCCCCAAGTGGATACGCAGTATTTT
>.|14|TRBV6-5|TRBJ1-2|.
CASSNDRRNYGYTF
TGTGCCAGCAGCAACGACAGGAGAAACTATGGCTACACCTTC
>.|13|TRBV3-1|TRBJ2-2|few
CASSQRETGELFF
TGTGCCAGCAGCCAAAGGGAGACCGGGGAGCTGTTTTTT
>TRBD2|14|TRBV2|TRBJ2-1|.
CASSVLAGRNEQFF
TGTGCCAGCAGTGTACTAGCGGGAAGAAATGAGCAGTTCTTC
>.|15|TRBV19|TRBJ2-1|.
CASSIGGGPFNEQFF
TGTGCCAGTAGTATTGGTGGGGGGCCATTCAATGAGCAGTTCTTC
>.|15|TRBV30|TRBJ1-6|.
CAWSTRGRGNSPLHF
TGTGCCTGGAGTACCCGGGGCCGGGGTAATTCACCCCTCCACTTT
>.|13|TRBV14|TRBJ1-2|few
CASSPVPNYGYTF
TGTGCCAGCAGCCCCGTTCCGAACTATGGCTACACCTTC
>.|14|TRBV27|TRBJ2-7|.
CASSVQGTRNEQYF
TGTGCCAGCAGTGTACAGGGGACTCGGAACGAGCAGTACTTC
>TRBD2|14|TRBV20-1|TRBJ2-1|.
CSAGLAAVGNEQFF
TGCAGTGCTGGACTAGCGGCGGTTGGCAATGAGCAGTTCTTC
>TRBD2|14|TRBV12-3/TRBV12-4|TRBJ2-7|few
CASSLASGIYEQYF
TGTGCCAGCAGTTTAGCTAGCGGGATCTACGAGCAGTACTTC
>TRBD1|15|TRBV27|TRBJ1-6|many
CASSPGQGAQSPLHF
TGTGCCAGCAGTCCGGGACAGGGGGCGCAGTCACCCCTCCACTTT
>.|14|TRBV6-4|TRBJ2-3|many
CASSERALAHTQYF
TGTGCCAGCAGTGAGCGAGCTCTCGCCCATACGCAGTATTTT
>.|12|TRBV4-3|TRBJ2-3|.
CASSQIPGVQYF
TGCGCCAGCAGCCAAATTCCAGGGGTGCAGTATTTT
>TRBD1|13|TRBV6-2/TRBV6-3|TRBJ1-1|few
CASRDRGGAEAFF
TGTGCCAGCAGGGACAGGGGGGGCGCAGAAGCTTTCTTT
>.|13|TRBV7-2|TRBJ2-5|few
CASLIGAAETQYF
TGTGCCAGCTTAATAGGGGCGGCAGAGACCCAGTACTTC
>.|14|TRBV10-3|TRBJ2-3|few
CAISGQGDSDTQYF
TGTGCCATCAGTGGTCAGGGGGACTCAGATACGCAGTATTTT
>TRBD1|13|TRBV29-1|TRBJ1-5|many
CSVGDRGNQPQHF
TGCAGCGTTGGCGACAGGGGGAATCAGCCCCAGCATTTT
>.|13|TRBV27|TRBJ2-5|.
CASRPQGGETQYF
TGTGCCAGCAGACCACAGGGGGGGGAGACCCAGTACTTC
>.|13|TRBV28|TRBJ2-2|few
CASILGNTGELFF
TGTGCCAGCATTCTAGGAAACACCGGGGAGCTGTTTTTT
>TRBD1|16|TRBV5-4|TRBJ2-5|many
CASSIRTGGLQETQYF
TGTGCCAGCAGCATCAGGACAGGGGGCCTCCAAGAGACCCAGTACTTC
>.|11|TRBV11-1|TRBJ2-7|.
CASSVDYEQYF
TGTGCCAGCAGCGTAGACTACGAGCAGTACTTC
>TRBD1|14|TRBV27|TRBJ1-5|many
CASSSQGGGQPQHF
TGTGCCAGCAGTTCACAGGGGGGGGGTCAGCCCCAGCATTTT
>TRBD1|14|TRBV30|TRBJ1-6|.
CAWMPGQENSPLHF
TGTGCCTGGATGCCCGGACAGGAAAATTCACCCCTCCACTTT